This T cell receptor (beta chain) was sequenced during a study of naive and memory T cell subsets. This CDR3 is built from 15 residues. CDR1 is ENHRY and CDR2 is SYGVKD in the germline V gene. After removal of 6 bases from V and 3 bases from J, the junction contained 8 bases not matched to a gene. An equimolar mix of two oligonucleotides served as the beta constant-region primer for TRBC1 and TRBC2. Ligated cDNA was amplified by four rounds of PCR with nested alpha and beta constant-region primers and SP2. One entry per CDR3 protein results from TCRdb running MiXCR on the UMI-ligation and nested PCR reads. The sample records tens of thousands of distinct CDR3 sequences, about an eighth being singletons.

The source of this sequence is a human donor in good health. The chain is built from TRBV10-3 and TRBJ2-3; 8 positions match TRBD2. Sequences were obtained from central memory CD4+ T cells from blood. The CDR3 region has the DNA TGTGCCATCAGACTAGCGGTCAAGGGTACAGATACGCAGTATTTT. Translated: CAIRLAVKGTDTQYF.